The 8 T cell receptor beta chains given below trace back to one sample, sequenced in a study of spatial heterogeneity in lung cancer. Time point meaning: blood at routine non-recurrence follow-up after resection. Using its own MiXCR run on the 5' RACE reads, TCRdb lists one record per CDR3 protein. The sample yields fewer than 50,000 distinct CDR3 sequences, roughly a tenth seen once. The material sequenced was PBMCs, taken at follow-up. Receptors originate from a female donor with early-stage non-small cell lung cancer.

This clonotype was seen ten or more times. The junction departs from the called germline gene at one end, perhaps through a read error. The chain is built from TRBV7-7 and TRBJ2-3; weak D call: TRBD2 (6 bases). CDR1 and CDR2 (germline): SSHAT, FNYEAQ (reference sequence). The CDR3 length is 15 residues. The chain's CDR3 is CASSDRGGATDTQYF. The CDR3 DNA follows: TGTGCTAGCAGCGATAGGGGCGGGGCGACAGATACGCAGTATTTT.

This clonotype was picked up a small number of times. As DNA, the CDR3 is TGCAGTGCTAGAGTTGGGGTCGCAGGAATCAACACCGGGGAGCTGTTTTTT. It encodes CSARVGVAGINTGELFF. The V gene is TRBV20-1, the J gene TRBJ2-2; D call uncertain. Germline values: CDR1 DFQATT, CDR2 SNEGSKA (reference sequence). The CDR3 is 17 amino acids. V was shortened by 1 base and J by 2 bases, with 17 bases between the two germline ends.

This clonotype came up many times. The chain couples TRBV7-3 to TRBJ2-6; perhaps TRBD2 as D (5 bases). V was cut by 5 bases and J by 2 bases, with 10 bases left in between. CDR1 is SGHTA and CDR2 is FQGTGA in the germline V gene. The CDR3 consists of 15 residues. The CDR3, as DNA: TGTGCCAGCAGCATAGGGAGTGCTGGGGCCAACGTCCTGACTTTC. As protein: CASSIGSAGANVLTF.

This clonotype came up a few times. The rearrangement uses TRBV28 and TRBJ2-2; 7 bases are a match to TRBD2. V shed 11 bases, J shed 0 bases, and the junction held 3 bases outside the gene matches. The CDR3 length is 13 residues. Germline V lookup: CDR1 MDHEN, CDR2 SYDVKM. This CDR3 is CAGGEANTGELFF. CDR3 in DNA: TGTGCCGGGGGGGAAGCGAACACCGGGGAGCTGTTTTTT.

The V and J genes are TRBV6-6 and TRBJ2-7; tentatively, D is TRBD1 (6 bases). Germline V gene data show CDR1 as MNHNY and CDR2 as SVGAGI (reference sequence). This CDR3 comprises 13 residues. V was pared by 6 bases and J by 3 bases, with 12 bases between. CDR3 amino acids: CASSNREGYEQYF. The CDR3, as DNA: TGTGCCAGCAGCAACAGGGAAGGCTACGAGCAGTACTTC.

This rearrangement joins TRBV5-1 to TRBJ1-6; TRBD1 matches at 9 bases. The CDR3 runs 17 residues. After removal of 1 base from V and 9 bases from J, the junction contained 11 bases not matched to a gene. Looked up from germline, CDR1 is SGHRS and CDR2 is YFSETQ. The CDR3, as DNA: TGCGCCAGCAGCTTGTACACCCCCACAGGGGGCAGTTCACCCCTCCACTTT. Translation: CASSLYTPTGGSSPLHF.

This clonotype occurred a few times. The genes are TRBV5-1 and TRBJ1-1, with TRBD1 matching over 8 bases. The length of the CDR3 is 13 residues. Germline V CDR1 and CDR2: SGHRS, YFSETQ. J gave up 10 bases and V 0 bases, and 5 bases lay outside the gene matches. The CDR3 spells CASSLGQGNSAFF. CDR3 in DNA: TGCGCCAGCAGCTTGGGACAGGGGAATTCAGCTTTCTTT. Complete variable domain (other parts from reference TRBV5-1 and TRBJ1-1): KAGVTQTPRYLIKTRGQQVTLSCSPISGHRSVSWYQQTPGQGLQFLFEYFSETQRNKGNFPGRFSGRQFSNSRSEMNVSTLELGDSALYLCASSLGQGNSAFFGQGTRLTVV.

The rearrangement joins TRBV4-2 to TRBJ2-7; tentative D call: TRBD2 (5 bases). V was pared by 4 bases and J by 6 bases, with 16 bases between. Germline V lookup: CDR1 LGHNA, CDR2 YNFKEQ. This CDR3 region has 14 residues. CDR3 sequence: CASSLERASSEQYF. The CDR3 DNA follows: TGTGCCAGCAGCCTGGAGAGAGCTAGCAGCGAGCAGTACTTC.